The 24 T cell receptor beta chains below were found in one sample sequenced in a study of CD8 T cells in ankylosing spondylitis. TCRdb independently ran MiXCR on the 5' RACE reads; one entry per CDR3 protein. The data show 290,000 or so distinct CDR3 sequences, with around 20% seen just once and roughly 4% held by the top ten. Material: blood, either unsorted or a sorted T cell fraction (not recorded which). The receptors stem from a female donor with ankylosing spondylitis or in good health (not recorded which).

V and J are TRBV28 and TRBJ2-6; no clear D gene. There are 15 residues in the CDR3. Per the germline V gene, CDR1 is MDHEN and CDR2 is SYDVKM. V lost 3 bases, J lost 1 base, and 7 bases lay in between. The CDR3 sequence: CASSFLGSGANVLTF. The CDR3 region has the DNA TGTGCCAGCAGTTTCCTCGGGTCTGGGGCCAACGTCCTGACTTTC. The whole variable domain, remainder taken from reference TRBV28 and TRBJ2-6, is DVKVTQSSRYLVKRTGEKVFLECVQDMDHENMFWYRQDPGLGLRLIYFSYDVKMKEKGDIPEGYSVSREKKERFSLILESASTNQTSMYLCASSFLGSGANVLTFGAGSRLTVL.

In this sample, this clonotype turned up many times. V and J are TRBV12-3 or TRBV12-4 and TRBJ2-6, with D tentatively TRBD1 (5 bases). The ends were cut back, 8 bases at V and 2 bases at J, with 19 bases in the middle. CDR3 size: 17 residues. In nucleotides, the CDR3 is TGTGCCAGCTCCTTTGGGAACAGGTCCCCTGGGGCCAACGTCCTGACTTTC. Translated, it gives CASSFGNRSPGANVLTF.

The chain joins TRBV20-1 to TRBJ2-7; D is unresolved. Trimming left V 1 base short and J 0 bases short, with 7 bases between. There are 13 residues in the CDR3. Looked up from germline, CDR1 is DFQATT and CDR2 is SNEGSKA (reference sequence). This CDR3 is CSARVIDSYEQYF. DNA for the CDR3: TGCAGTGCTAGAGTCATCGACTCCTACGAGCAGTACTTC.

This clonotype was detected a few times. The rearrangement joins TRBV10-3 to TRBJ2-7; D is unresolved. The CDR3 loop spans 13 amino acids. Per germline, CDR1 ENHRY and CDR2 SYGVKD. The V and J ends lost 6 bases and 5 bases respectively, with 14 bases between them. The CDR3 region has the DNA TGTGCCATCAGATCGATTGGTTCCGACGAGCAGTACTTC. Protein product: CAIRSIGSDEQYF.

This clonotype showed up just a few times. The chain combines TRBV20-1 with TRBJ2-7; tentatively, D is TRBD1 (6 bases). The CDR3 consists of 16 residues. With 5 bases removed from V and 1 base from J, the gap between germline ends came to 21 bases. The germline V gene has CDR1 DFQATT and CDR2 SNEGSKA (reference sequence). In nucleotides, the CDR3 is TGCAGTGCTCTCCGCCCGGAACAGGGTGCTTCCTACGAGCAGTACTTC. As protein: CSALRPEQGASYEQYF.

The chain uses TRBV15 and TRBJ2-3; no definite D call. The CDR3 runs 13 residues. V lost 0 bases to trimming and J lost 4 bases, with 5 bases between them. From germline, CDR1 is LNHNV and CDR2 YYDKDF (reference sequence). CDR3 DNA sequence: TGTGCCACCAGCAGAGATCCGGCAGATACGCAGTATTTT. Amino acids: CATSRDPADTQYF.

This clonotype was recorded a few times. The chain joins TRBV7-2 to TRBJ1-5; D unclear. Germline CDR1 reads SGHTA; CDR2 reads FQGNSA. This CDR3 comprises 13 residues. Trimming cost V 1 base and J 7 bases, with 8 bases left between them. In nucleotides, the CDR3 is TGTGCCAGCAGCTTAGTGGGAGGGCAGCCCCAGCATTTT. It specifies CASSLVGGQPQHF.

In this sample, this clonotype turned up a few times. The rearrangement uses TRBV30 and TRBJ2-7; TRBD2 matches 10 bases. The V and J ends lost 6 bases and 4 bases, in that order; junction bases with no gene match: 3. The CDR3 has 12 amino acids. In germline, CDR1 is GTSNPN, CDR2 SVGIG (reference sequence). CDR3 in DNA: TGTGCCTGCAGGACTAGCGGTTACGAGCAGTACTTC. Translated: CACRTSGYEQYF.

V gene TRBV6-1 combines with J gene TRBJ2-1; 11 nucleotides agree with TRBD2. CDR1 is MNHNS, CDR2 SASEGT, per germline. V shed 9 bases and J 3 bases; nucleotides not matched to a gene: 10. There are 16 residues in the CDR3. CDR3 sequence: CASLGVAGGGYNEQFF. The DNA of the CDR3 is TGTGCCAGTTTAGGGGTAGCGGGAGGGGGCTACAATGAGCAGTTCTTC.

This clonotype was picked up a small number of times. The V call is TRBV20-1, the J call TRBJ1-6; TRBD1 might be the D (6 bases). This CDR3 region has 13 residues. The V gene's germline CDR1 is DFQATT and CDR2 SNEGSKA (reference sequence). V was clipped by 5 bases and J by 9 bases, with 14 bases between them. This chain's CDR3 is CSAGGQFSSPLHF. The CDR3 DNA reads as TGCAGTGCTGGGGGGCAATTTAGTTCACCCCTCCACTTT.

This clonotype was detected many times. This chain connects TRBV7-2 to TRBJ2-1; TRBD2 is a possible D gene (5 bases). This CDR3 is 11 amino acids long. V lost 5 bases and J lost 8, with 7 bases in between. Per germline, CDR1 SGHTA and CDR2 FQGNSA. The CDR3 DNA reads TGTGCCAGCAGCCGGGGTGATGAGCAGTTCTTC. Its protein is CASSRGDEQFF.

This clonotype was seen just once. The gene calls are TRBV7-9 and TRBJ2-7, with TRBD2 as a possible D gene (6 bases). This CDR3 comprises 14 residues. Germline loops: CDR1 SEHNR, CDR2 FQNEAQ (reference sequence). The V end was cut by 1 base, the J end by 0 bases, with 7 bases between. The CDR3 here is CASSLGGDSYEQYF. CDR3 nucleotides: TGTGCCAGCAGCTTAGGCGGGGACTCCTACGAGCAGTACTTC. The full variable domain, rest sourced from reference TRBV7-9 and TRBJ2-7, is DTGVSQNPRHKITKRGQNVTFRCDPISEHNRLYWYRQTLGQGPEFLTYFQNEAQLEKSRLLSDRFSAERPKGSFSTLEIQRTEQGDSAMYLCASSLGGDSYEQYFGPGTRLTVT.

This clonotype was counted at least ten times. This chain uses TRBV29-1 with TRBJ1-5, with D perhaps matching TRBD1 (5 bases). This CDR3 is built from 13 residues. Per the germline V gene, CDR1 is SQVTM and CDR2 is ANQGSEA. V was cut by 4 bases and J by 3 bases, with 10 bases left in between. CDR3 DNA: TGCAGCGTTGGAGGGGACGTCAATCAGCCCCAGCATTTT. Translating it yields CSVGGDVNQPQHF.

This clonotype was detected ten times or more. The V gene is TRBV20-1, the J gene TRBJ1-1; weak D call: TRBD1 (5 bases). CDR3 length equals 15 residues. V was clipped by 3 bases and J by 4 bases, with 18 bases between them. CDR1 is DFQATT, CDR2 SNEGSKA, per germline (reference sequence). CDR3 sequence: CSASKAGRTGTEAFF. CDR3 sequence (DNA): TGCAGTGCTAGCAAAGCAGGGAGGACGGGCACTGAAGCTTTCTTT.

This clonotype was observed many times. This chain uses TRBV25-1 with TRBJ1-1; tentatively, D is TRBD1 (5 bases). V lost 5 bases, J lost 0 bases, and 10 bases lay in between. Germline V gene data show CDR1 as MGHDK and CDR2 as SYGVNS. The CDR3 contains 14 residues. The CDR3 here is CASSQTVMNTEAFF. The CDR3 nucleotides read TGTGCCAGCAGTCAGACAGTCATGAACACTGAAGCTTTCTTT.

In its sample, this clonotype was seen many times. J is TRBJ2-1 and V is TRBV4-3, with D unclear. Germline CDR1 reads LGHNA; CDR2 reads YSLEER. The V end lost 3 bases, the J end lost 2 bases, and 8 bases lay between the germline ends. This CDR3 contains 14 residues. The CDR3 sequence is CASSHAGPYNEQFF. CDR3 in DNA: TGCGCCAGCAGCCACGCTGGACCCTACAATGAGCAGTTCTTC.

This rearrangement joins TRBV20-1 to TRBJ1-5; D gene uncertain. Germline CDR1 DFQATT, CDR2 SNEGSKA (reference sequence). V was cut by 3 bases and J by 2 bases, with 11 bases left in between. The CDR3 loop spans 14 amino acids. For the CDR3, the DNA is TGCAGTGCTAGGGAGGCGGTAGGCAATCAGCCCCAGCATTTT. Translating gives CSAREAVGNQPQHF.

The chain couples TRBV10-3 to TRBJ2-7, with D possibly matching TRBD1 (6 bases). The V end was cut by 3 bases, the J end by 3 bases, with 18 bases between. Germline CDR1 ENHRY, CDR2 SYGVKD. This CDR3 spans 16 amino acids. CDR3 residues: CAISDPRRTDYYEQYF. CDR3 coding DNA: TGTGCCATCAGTGACCCTCGAAGGACAGACTACTACGAGCAGTACTTC.

A few counts support this clonotype. The rearrangement joins TRBV19 to TRBJ1-6, with D hard to call. V was clipped by 8 bases and J by 10 bases, with 6 bases between them. The CDR3 runs to 10 residues. Germline CDR1 is LNHDA and CDR2 is SQIVND (reference sequence). CDR3 in amino acids: CASWGSPLHF. CDR3 bases: TGTGCCAGTTGGGGATCACCCCTCCACTTT.

The genes are TRBV6-5 and TRBJ1-1; D is uncertain. Trimming removed 4 bases from V and 1 base from J, with 16 bases in between. The CDR3 runs to 16 residues. CDR1 and CDR2 (germline): MNHEY, SVGAGI. The CDR3 reads CASSWSQAPTNTEAFF. DNA for the CDR3: TGTGCCAGCAGTTGGTCTCAGGCACCTACGAACACTGAAGCTTTCTTT.

In its sample, this clonotype was seen many times. V is TRBV29-1 and J is TRBJ2-5, with 9 bases that match TRBD2. J was trimmed by 2 bases and V by 4 bases; bases with no gene match: 8. The CDR3 has 15 amino acids. Germline V gene lookup returns CDR1 SQVTM and CDR2 ANQGSEA. CDR3 residues: CSVALAGPPQETQYF. In nucleotides, the CDR3 is TGCAGCGTTGCCCTAGCGGGGCCACCGCAAGAGACCCAGTACTTC.

J is TRBJ2-3 and V is TRBV12-3 or TRBV12-4, with D hard to call. The V end lost 5 bases, the J end lost 1 base, and 16 bases lay between the germline ends. This CDR3 spans 16 amino acids. DNA of the CDR3: TGTGCCAGCAGTCCTATCTACTCTGAGGGCACAGATACGCAGTATTTT. Its translation: CASSPIYSEGTDTQYF.

In this sample, this clonotype turned up a few times. The chain uses TRBV9 and TRBJ1-2; 10 positions match TRBD1. The germline V gene encodes CDR1 SGDLS and CDR2 YYNGEE. This CDR3 comprises 14 residues. V dropped 4 bases and J dropped 5; count of bases not matched to a gene: 5. For the CDR3, the DNA is TGTGCCAGCAGCCAAACGGGACAGGGGTATGGCTACACCTTC. It yields the protein CASSQTGQGYGYTF.

This clonotype has more than one count but fewer than ten. The chain uses TRBV29-1 and TRBJ2-7, with 7 bases matching TRBD1. Per the germline V gene, CDR1 is SQVTM and CDR2 is ANQGSEA. This CDR3 spans 12 amino acids. V lost 6 bases to trimming and J lost 3 bases; unmatched junction nucleotides: 5. CDR3 DNA sequence: TGCAGCGTACCGGGACAGAGCTACGAGCAGTACTTC. Amino acids: CSVPGQSYEQYF.